The 6 T cell receptor beta chains given below trace back to one sample, sequenced in a study of T cells in Graves' hyperthyroidism and ophthalmopathy. Using RNA transcripts as the source, TCR beta CDR3 regions were amplified. The HTBI primer set was used in a first-round RT-PCR of the TCR CDR3. TCRdb itself ran the multiplex PCR reads through MiXCR, one entry per CDR3 protein. The sample holds some 530,000 distinct CDR3 sequences, around a fifth seen once. Sequenced sample: blood. Source of these receptors: a woman in her 70s with Graves' ophthalmopathy.

The chain carries TRBV24-1 and TRBJ2-3; TRBD1 matches 7 bases. V dropped 9 bases and J dropped 2; count of bases not matched to a gene: 4. CDR1 is KGHDR and CDR2 is SFDVKD in the germline V gene. The CDR3 covers 13 residues. The DNA for the CDR3 is TGTGCCACCGGGGACAGCCTCACAGATACGCAGTATTTT. This encodes CATGDSLTDTQYF.

A note on this clonotype: This could be a read error, since a much larger clone is one nucleotide away. The rearrangement uses TRBV27 and TRBJ2-1, with D perhaps TRBD2 (6 bases). CDR3 length equals 13 residues. Germline V CDR1 and CDR2: MNHEY, SMNVEV (reference sequence). CDR3 bases: TGTCCCAGCACCGGGACTCTTAACGATGAGCAGTTCTTC. It yields the protein CPSTGTLNDEQFF.

The V gene is TRBV2, the J gene TRBJ1-5; D might be TRBD1 (6 bases). The germline V and J ends were trimmed by 6 bases and 2 bases, with 17 bases remaining between them. This CDR3 comprises 16 residues. In germline, CDR1 is SNHLY, CDR2 FYNNEI. Here the CDR3 reads CASRSAGGLGNQPQHF. CDR3 DNA sequence: TGTGCCAGCAGATCAGCGGGGGGGCTAGGCAATCAGCCCCAGCATTTT. Supplemented by reference TRBV2 and TRBJ1-5, the full variable domain reads EPEVTQTPSHQVTQMGQEVILRCVPISNHLYFYWYRQILGQKVEFLVSFYNNEISEKSEIFDDQFSVERPDGSNFTLKIRSTKLEDSAMYFCASRSAGGLGNQPQHFGDGTRLSIL.

This clonotype was seen only a few times. This chain uses TRBV6-1 with TRBJ1-1; perhaps TRBD1 as D (6 bases). Germline loops: CDR1 MNHNS, CDR2 SASEGT. With 5 bases removed from V and 7 bases from J, the gap between germline ends came to 20 bases. The CDR3 consists of 15 residues. The DNA for the CDR3 is TGTGCCAGCAGTCACAAGGCAACAGGGACGGTTGAAGCTTTCTTT. Encoded protein: CASSHKATGTVEAFF.

The gene calls are TRBV6-1 and TRBJ2-2; 10 bases are a match to TRBD1. The V and J ends lost 8 bases and 7 bases, in that order; junction bases with no gene match: 7. This CDR3 is 14 amino acids long. Looked up from germline, CDR1 is MNHNS and CDR2 is SASEGT. The CDR3 DNA reads as TGTGCCAGCGTCACCGGGACAGGGGTCGGGGAGCTGTTTTTT. It translates to CASVTGTGVGELFF.

This clonotype was seen more than once but under ten times. The CDR3 DNA reads as TGTGCCAGCAGCCCCCTGCCCCCCGGGACTAGCGGGAGGGCGGCAGATACGCAGTATTTT. This encodes CASSPLPPGTSGRAADTQYF. The rearrangement uses TRBV6-2 or TRBV6-3 and TRBJ2-3; 16 bases align to TRBD2. The CDR3 runs 20 residues. Germline V gene lookup returns CDR1 MNHEY and CDR2 SVGEGT. The J segment lost 4 bases and the V segment lost 6 bases, leaving 16 bases of the junction unmatched.